This TCR beta chain was recorded in a study of T-cell reconstitution after alpha-beta-depleted transplantation in children. Points on this clonotype: A much larger clone differs from this one at a single base, so this may be a read error.

Germline CDR1 reads MNHEY; CDR2 reads SVGAGI. The CDR3 runs 17 residues. Preparation of the TCRbeta library involved a method that used unique molecular identifiers. MiXCR was run by TCRdb on the PCR reads, yielding one entry per CDR3 protein. The table records around 270,000 distinct CDR3 sequences, around 10% of them present only once. Material: PBMCs, obtained before TCRalphabeta/CD19-depleted stem cell transplant. The chain combines TRBV6-5 with TRBJ2-1, with 8 bases aligning to TRBD2. This clonotype originated in a boy in the first two years of life with acute myeloid leukemia, due to receive a stem cell transplant. CDR3 loop: CASSYQAGEFSYNERFF. CDR3 in DNA: TGTGCCAGCAGTTACCAAGCGGGGGAGTTCTCCTACAATGAGCGGTTCTTC.